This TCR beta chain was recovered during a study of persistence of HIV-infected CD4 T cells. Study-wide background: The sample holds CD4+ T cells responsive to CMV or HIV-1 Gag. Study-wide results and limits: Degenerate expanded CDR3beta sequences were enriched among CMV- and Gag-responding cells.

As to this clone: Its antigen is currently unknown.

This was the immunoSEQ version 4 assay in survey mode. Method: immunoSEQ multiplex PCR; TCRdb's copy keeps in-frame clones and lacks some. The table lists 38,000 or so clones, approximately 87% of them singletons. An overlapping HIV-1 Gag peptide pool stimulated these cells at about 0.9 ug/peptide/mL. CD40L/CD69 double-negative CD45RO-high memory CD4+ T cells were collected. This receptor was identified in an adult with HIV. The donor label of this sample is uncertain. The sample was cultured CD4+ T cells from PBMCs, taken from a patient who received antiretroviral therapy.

CDR3 loop: CASSQEWTGVEAFF. CDR3 DNA: TGTGCCAGCAGCCAAGAGTGGACAGGAGTCGAAGCTTTCTTT. The chain is built from TRBV3-1 (or the pseudogene TRBV3-2) and TRBJ1-1; TRBD1 matches 7 bases. This CDR3 comprises 14 residues. V trimming: 0 bases; J trimming: 8 bases; junction bases outside the gene matches: 6. Germline CDR1 reads LGHDT; CDR2 reads YNNKEL (reference sequence).